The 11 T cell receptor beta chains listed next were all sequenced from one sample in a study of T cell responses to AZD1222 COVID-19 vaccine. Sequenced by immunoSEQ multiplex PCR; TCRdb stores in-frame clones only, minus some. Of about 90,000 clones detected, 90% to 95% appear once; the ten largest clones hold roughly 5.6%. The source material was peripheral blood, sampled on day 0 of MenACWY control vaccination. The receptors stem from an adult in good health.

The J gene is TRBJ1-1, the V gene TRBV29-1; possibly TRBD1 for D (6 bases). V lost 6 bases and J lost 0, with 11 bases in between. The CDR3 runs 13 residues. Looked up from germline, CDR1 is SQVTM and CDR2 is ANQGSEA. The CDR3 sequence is CSVGGRMNTEAFF. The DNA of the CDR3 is TGCAGCGTGGGGGGCCGCATGAACACTGAAGCTTTCTTT.

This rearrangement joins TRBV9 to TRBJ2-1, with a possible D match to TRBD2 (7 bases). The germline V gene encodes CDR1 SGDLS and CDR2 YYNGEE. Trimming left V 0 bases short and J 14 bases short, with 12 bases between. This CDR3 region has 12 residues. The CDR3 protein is CASSVEGGAEFF. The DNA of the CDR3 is TGTGCCAGCAGCGTAGAAGGGGGGGCCGAGTTCTTC.

CDR3 sequence (DNA): TGTGCCAGCAGCGTAGTGGCGGGCCCGGGCAATGAGCAGTTCTTC. It specifies CASSVVAGPGNEQFF. This chain connects TRBV9 to TRBJ2-1, with D perhaps TRBD2 (5 bases). Trimming left V 0 bases short and J 6 bases short, with 13 bases between. Germline CDR1 is SGDLS and CDR2 is YYNGEE. There are 15 residues in the CDR3.

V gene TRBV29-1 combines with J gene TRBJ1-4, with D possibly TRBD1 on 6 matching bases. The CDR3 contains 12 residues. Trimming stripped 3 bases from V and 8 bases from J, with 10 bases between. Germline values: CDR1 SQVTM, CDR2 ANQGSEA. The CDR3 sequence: CSVEGADEKLFF. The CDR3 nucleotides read TGCAGCGTTGAGGGGGCCGACGAAAAACTGTTTTTT. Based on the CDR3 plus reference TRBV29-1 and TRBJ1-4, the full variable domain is SAVISQKPSRDICQRGTSLTIQCQVDSQVTMMFWYRQQPGQSLTLIATANQGSEATYESGFVIDKFPISRPNLTFSTLTVSNMSPEDSSIYLCSVEGADEKLFFGSGTQLSVL.

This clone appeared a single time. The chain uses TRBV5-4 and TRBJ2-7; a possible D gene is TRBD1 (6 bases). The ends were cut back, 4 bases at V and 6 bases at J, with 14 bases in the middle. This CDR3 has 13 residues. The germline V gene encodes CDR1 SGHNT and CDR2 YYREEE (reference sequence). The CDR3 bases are TGTGCCAGCAGCCGCACAGGGCCGGCCGAGCAGTACTTC. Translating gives CASSRTGPAEQYF.

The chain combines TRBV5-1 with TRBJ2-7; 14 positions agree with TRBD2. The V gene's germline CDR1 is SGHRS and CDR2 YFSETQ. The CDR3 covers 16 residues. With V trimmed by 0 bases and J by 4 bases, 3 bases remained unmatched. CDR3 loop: CASSLGLAGGPYEQYF. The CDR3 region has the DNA TGCGCCAGCAGCTTGGGACTAGCGGGAGGGCCGTACGAGCAGTACTTC. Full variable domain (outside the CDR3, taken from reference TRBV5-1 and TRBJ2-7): KAGVTQTPRYLIKTRGQQVTLSCSPISGHRSVSWYQQTPGQGLQFLFEYFSETQRNKGNFPGRFSGRQFSNSRSEMNVSTLELGDSALYLCASSLGLAGGPYEQYFGPGTRLTVT.

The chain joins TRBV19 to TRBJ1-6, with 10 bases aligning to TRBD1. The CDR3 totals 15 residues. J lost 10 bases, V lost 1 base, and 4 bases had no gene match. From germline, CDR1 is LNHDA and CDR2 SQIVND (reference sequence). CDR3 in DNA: TGTGCCAGTAGTATAGGACAGGGGGCCGGGTCACCCCTCCACTTT. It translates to CASSIGQGAGSPLHF. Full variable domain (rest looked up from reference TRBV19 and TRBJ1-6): DGGITQSPKYLFRKEGQNVTLSCEQNLNHDAMYWYRQDPGQGLRLIYYSQIVNDFQKGDIAEGYSVSREKKESFPLTVTSAQKNPTAFYLCASSIGQGAGSPLHFGNGTRLTVT.

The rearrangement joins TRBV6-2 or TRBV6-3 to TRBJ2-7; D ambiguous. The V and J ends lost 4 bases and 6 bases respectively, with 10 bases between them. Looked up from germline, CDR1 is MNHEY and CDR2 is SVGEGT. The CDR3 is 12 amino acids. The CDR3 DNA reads TGTGCCAGCAGTTCCGGTCTGGTCGAGCAGTACTTC. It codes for CASSSGLVEQYF.

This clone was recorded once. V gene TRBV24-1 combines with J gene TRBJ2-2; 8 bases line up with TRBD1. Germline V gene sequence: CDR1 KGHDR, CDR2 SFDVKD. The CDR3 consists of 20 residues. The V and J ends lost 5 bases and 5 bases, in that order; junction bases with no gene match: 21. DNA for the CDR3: TGTGCCACCAGTGCCCAATCACCGTATACGGACAGGGATGGGACCGGGGAGCTGTTTTTT. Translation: CATSAQSPYTDRDGTGELFF.

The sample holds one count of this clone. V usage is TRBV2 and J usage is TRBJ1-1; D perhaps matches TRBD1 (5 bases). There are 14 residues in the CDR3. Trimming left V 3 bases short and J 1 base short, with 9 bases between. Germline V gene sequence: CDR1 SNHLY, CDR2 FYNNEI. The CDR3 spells CASSEQGTNTEAFF. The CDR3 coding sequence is TGTGCCAGCAGTGAGCAGGGAACGAACACTGAAGCTTTCTTT.

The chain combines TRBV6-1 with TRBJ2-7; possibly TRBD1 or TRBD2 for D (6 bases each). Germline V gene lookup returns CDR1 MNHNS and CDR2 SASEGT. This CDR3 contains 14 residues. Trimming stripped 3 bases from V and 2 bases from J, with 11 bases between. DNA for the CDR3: TGTGCCAGCAGTGATTGGGGGGCGGCCTACGAGCAGTACTTC. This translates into CASSDWGAAYEQYF.